Here is one TCR beta chain with its context. Its antigen is unidentified. Per germline, CDR1 LGHNA and CDR2 YSLEER. CDR3 size: 15 residues. 5'RACE template switching with UMIs generated TCR beta cDNA. No DNA is given; TCRdb re-called the 5' RACE reads and lists each CDR3 protein once. This table holds over 250,000 distinct CDR3 sequences. The data belong to a study of T cells expressing NK-cell markers. General study points: Dominant NKG2C+ clonotypes were found to form about 1.0-7.5% of CD8+ T cells in about 6 donors. The CD3+CD56-NKG2C+ fraction of a few donors was also led by these clonotypes.

The chain recombines TRBV4-3 with TRBJ2-3; TCRdb gives TRBD2 as the D gene, but with no DNA this cannot be confirmed. This TCR was recovered from a woman between 18 and 75 years old in good health. The sequencing input was blood T cells: a sorted CD56 or NKG2C T cell subset, CD4+ or CD8+ T cells, or bulk PBMC T cells (not recorded which). The CDR3 protein is CASSQVAAGGDTQYF.